This T cell receptor (beta chain) was captured in a study of T cell repertoires in cytomegalovirus infection. At the level of the study: Recently identified HLA-C-restricted CMV epitopes were among the peptides used. Indicated by public TCR beta signatures were CMV infection and matching HLA type.

TCRdb reanalysed the reads using MiXCR and keeps one entry per CDR3 protein. The repertoire holds about a million distinct CDR3 sequences, with around 30% as singletons. Study-wide points: HLA-C-restricted CMV-specific TCR beta clonotypes prevailed in the ex vivo response. Pooled public TCR beta family frequency picked out CMV carriers with the relevant HLA.

With respect to this clonotype: The target antigen is unknown.

The sample here was cultured CD8+ T cells from PBMCs, taken from culture after CMV antigen stimulation. The clonotype was recovered from a human donor in good health (CMV status not recorded). Some clones in this sample may be carry-over from other donors' samples.

CDR3 amino acids: CATSERDKETQYF. DNA for the CDR3: TGTGCCACCAGCGAACGGGATAAAGAGACCCAGTACTTC. This sequence joins TRBV15 and TRBJ2-5; TRBD2 might be the D (5 bases). The CDR3 has 13 amino acids. V was cut by 5 bases and J by 3 bases, with 10 bases left in between. Germline CDR1 LNHNV, CDR2 YYDKDF (reference sequence).